This TCR beta chain was found in a study of blood T cells in healthy people across ages. With 2 bases clipped from V and 3 bases from J, the junction kept 14 bases outside the gene matches. The CDR3 extends over 18 amino acids. CDR1 and CDR2 from the germline V gene are MGHRA and YSYEKL. This clonotype was seen a few times. What it binds is unknown. Study-wide points: Roughly linearly, TCR beta diversity per million T cells fell as age increased.

The use of a sample-barcoded 5' primer and a J-beta primer mix characterized a second PCR of roughly 7 to 11 cycles. MiXCR, applied by TCRdb to the 5' RACE reads, yields one record per CDR3 protein. The repertoire holds more than 1.4 million distinct CDR3 sequences, with around two fifths as singletons. PBMCs, at least 6 million per sample, were isolated. The sample taken for sequencing was blood. This TCR was sampled from a woman between 18 and 29 years old in good health. The gene calls are TRBV4-1 and TRBJ1-2; TRBD1 matches 8 bases. For the CDR3, the DNA is TGCGCCAGCAGCCAACGCTCTCATTTGGACAGGGATGACTATGGCTACACCTTC. Residues: CASSQRSHLDRDDYGYTF.